The 24 T cell receptor beta chains presented below share a single source sample, sequenced in a study of shared clonotypes between healthy human individuals. Clones were read by immunoSEQ multiplex PCR, and TCRdb kept only the in-frame ones, dropping some. The sample records approximately 530,000 clones, around 96% being singletons. Sequenced sample: naive CD4+ T cells sorted from blood. Documented subset: CD45RA+ positively selected. The receptors were sampled from a woman aged 25 to 45 in good health.

The chain has TRBV7-2 and TRBJ2-2; 7 bases are shared with TRBD2. J was trimmed by 1 base and V by 0 bases; bases with no gene match: 5. The CDR3 contains 17 residues. CDR1 and CDR2 (germline): SGHTA, FQGNSA. For the CDR3, the DNA is TGTGCCAGCAGCTTAGCGCTAGGGACTATGAACACCGGGGAGCTGTTTTTT. Translated: CASSLALGTMNTGELFF.

V and J are TRBV20-1 and TRBJ1-4, with no clear D. Germline CDR1 reads DFQATT; CDR2 reads SNEGSKA (reference sequence). This CDR3 has 11 residues. V lost 5 bases and J lost 14, with 15 bases in between. CDR3 nucleotides: TGCAGTGCTGCCGACATTGGAAAGCTGTTTTTT. It translates to CSAADIGKLFF.

V is TRBV6-5 and J is TRBJ2-5; 8 nucleotides agree with TRBD2. The V gene end was trimmed by 6 bases and the J gene end by 5 bases; junction bases not matched to a gene: 5. CDR3 length equals 13 residues. Germline V gene lookup returns CDR1 MNHEY and CDR2 SVGAGI. Here the CDR3 DNA reads TGTGCCAGCAGACGGACTAGCAGCGAGACCCAGTACTTC. Residues: CASRRTSSETQYF.

CDR3 protein: CASSGPGLTIYEQYF. In DNA form, the CDR3 reads TGTGCCAGCAGTGGACCGGGACTCACCATCTACGAGCAGTACTTC. The chain has TRBV28 and TRBJ2-7; the D gene is possibly TRBD2 (6 bases). Trimming pared 5 bases from V and 3 bases from J, leaving 17 bases between. Germline CDR1 MDHEN, CDR2 SYDVKM. The CDR3 is 15 amino acids.

V and J are TRBV18 and TRBJ2-5, with D possibly TRBD2 on 6 matching bases. This CDR3 has 15 amino acids. Between the trimmed V and J ends, which lost 3 bases and 5 bases, there was a span of 16 bases. Looked up from germline, CDR1 is KGHSH and CDR2 is LQKENI. In DNA form, the CDR3 reads TGTGCCAGCTCACCGGAGGGGTTGTTCGCCGAGACCCAGTACTTC. Amino acid sequence: CASSPEGLFAETQYF.

The gene calls are TRBV19 and TRBJ1-5; tentative D call: TRBD1 (5 bases). The germline V gene has CDR1 LNHDA and CDR2 SQIVND (reference sequence). V gave up 3 bases and J gave up 4 bases, with 16 bases separating them. CDR3 length: 16 amino acids. CDR3 sequence: CASSILGVSQNQPQHF. CDR3 bases: TGTGCCAGTAGTATTTTAGGGGTTAGCCAAAATCAGCCCCAGCATTTT. The complete variable domain, with remaining parts taken from reference TRBV19 and TRBJ1-5, reads DGGITQSPKYLFRKEGQNVTLSCEQNLNHDAMYWYRQDPGQGLRLIYYSQIVNDFQKGDIAEGYSVSREKKESFPLTVTSAQKNPTAFYLCASSILGVSQNQPQHFGDGTRLSIL.

V usage is TRBV23-1 and J usage is TRBJ2-7; the match to TRBD2 covers 7 bases. TRBV23-1 is identified as an open reading frame with a role that is uncertain. Trimming removed 0 bases from V and 3 bases from J; junction bases left unmatched: 14. This CDR3 has 18 residues. The CDR3, as DNA: TGCGCCAGCAGTCAATCGGGGGGGGAATCTGACTCATACTACGAGCAGTACTTC. This gives the protein CASSQSGGESDSYYEQYF.

The chain has TRBV4-1 and TRBJ2-2, with D perhaps TRBD2 (5 bases). The CDR3 totals 15 residues. Trimming pared 4 bases from V and 8 bases from J, leaving 17 bases between. CDR1 and CDR2 from the germline V gene are MGHRA and YSYEKL. The CDR3 region has the DNA TGCGCCAGCAGCCGGGTCGGGAATTCGCAGGGGGAGCTGTTTTTT. Residues: CASSRVGNSQGELFF.

The CDR3 loop is CASSLDRETQYF. The CDR3 DNA is TGTGCCAGCAGCTTAGATCGGGAGACCCAGTACTTC. The rearrangement links TRBV7-8 to TRBJ2-5, with D uncertain. The V gene's germline CDR1 is SGHVS and CDR2 FQNEAQ. Trimming shortened V by 1 base and J by 5 bases, and 5 bases separated the two germline ends. The CDR3 totals 12 residues.

This rearrangement joins TRBV28 to TRBJ2-7; 7 nucleotides line up with TRBD1. Trimming took 5 bases from V and 0 from J; bases not matched to a gene: 7. The CDR3 consists of 15 residues. CDR1 and CDR2 from the germline V gene are MDHEN and SYDVKM. Here the CDR3 reads CASSGSTGFSYEQYF. The CDR3 DNA sequence: TGTGCCAGCAGTGGCTCGACAGGGTTCTCCTACGAGCAGTACTTC.

V and J are TRBV30 and TRBJ2-7, with D perhaps being TRBD1 or TRBD2 (5 bases each). The CDR3 is 16 residues long. Germline assignment: CDR1 GTSNPN and CDR2 SVGIG (reference sequence). Trimming shortened V by 5 bases and J by 2 bases, and 22 bases separated the two germline ends. CDR3: CAWGGRGREYTYEQYF. DNA for the CDR3: TGTGCCTGGGGGGGACGGGGCAGGGAATATACCTACGAGCAGTACTTC. The variable domain in full, with the rest retrieved from reference TRBV30 and TRBJ2-7, is SQTIHQWPATLVQPVGSPLSLECTVEGTSNPNLYWYRQAAGRGLQLLFYSVGIGQISSEVPQNLSASRPQDRQFILSSKKLLLSDSGFYLCAWGGRGREYTYEQYFGPGTRLTVT.

The chain uses TRBV6-5 and TRBJ1-4; 9 bases are shared with TRBD1. CDR1 is MNHEY, CDR2 SVGAGI, per germline. The CDR3 sequence is 15 residues long. The V segment lost 10 bases and the J segment 10 bases; nucleotides outside the gene matches: 16. CDR3 bases: TGTGCCACCGCTCGACAGGGGGTGATTGTGGGAAAACTGTTTTTT. This gives the protein CATARQGVIVGKLFF.

V usage is TRBV11-2 and J usage is TRBJ2-1, with D hard to call. Germline CDR1 is SGHAT and CDR2 is FQNNGV. V was cut by 2 bases and J by 8 bases, with 7 bases left in between. The CDR3 runs 12 residues. The CDR3 here is CASSLRGHEQFF. CDR3 bases: TGTGCCAGCAGCTTAAGAGGTCATGAGCAGTTCTTC. The full variable domain, rest sourced from reference TRBV11-2 and TRBJ2-1, is EAGVAQSPRYKIIEKRQSVAFWCNPISGHATLYWYQQILGQGPKLLIQFQNNGVVDDSQLPKDRFSAERLKGVDSTLKIQPAKLEDSAVYLCASSLRGHEQFFGPGTRLTVL.

This clone appeared a few times. This chain links TRBV7-3 with TRBJ2-2; D is possibly TRBD1 (5 bases). This CDR3 has 15 amino acids. CDR1 is SGHTA and CDR2 is FQGTGA in the germline V gene. V was shortened by 4 bases and J by 5 bases, with 14 bases between the two germline ends. CDR3 in amino acids: CASSSGHQGTGELFF. CDR3 in DNA: TGTGCCAGCAGCTCTGGACATCAGGGAACCGGGGAGCTGTTTTTT.

The chain couples TRBV27 to TRBJ2-7; TRBD2 aligns across 11 bases. CDR3 length: 15 residues. V lost 5 bases and J lost 4; bases outside the gene matches: 7. CDR1 and CDR2 (germline): MNHEY, SMNVEV (reference sequence). The CDR3 nucleotides are TGTGCCAGCAGTAGACCGGGACTAGCGGATTACGAGCAGTACTTC. This translates into CASSRPGLADYEQYF.

The rearrangement uses TRBV6-5 and TRBJ1-5, with a tentative D call TRBD1 (5 bases). Germline CDR1 is MNHEY and CDR2 is SVGAGI. Trimming removed 4 bases from V and 1 base from J, with 5 bases in between. This CDR3 has 13 residues. The CDR3 protein is CASSWGSNQPQHF. Written as DNA, the CDR3 is TGTGCCAGCAGTTGGGGGAGCAATCAGCCCCAGCATTTT.

This clone was found once. This rearrangement joins TRBV19 to TRBJ1-5; 9 bases match TRBD1. The CDR3 length is 15 residues. Germline CDR1 LNHDA, CDR2 SQIVND (reference sequence). V gave up 7 bases and J gave up 6 bases; unmatched junction bases: 10. The DNA of the CDR3 is TGTGCCAGTACCTCTGGGGGACAGGGTAGTCAGCCCCAGCATTTT. It translates to CASTSGGQGSQPQHF.

Note on this clone: In the same sample, other DNA sequences code for this CDR3. The rearrangement links TRBV5-1 to TRBJ1-4; D possibly corresponds to TRBD1 (5 bases). Trimming shortened V by 0 bases and J by 8 bases, and 11 bases separated the two germline ends. CDR1 and CDR2 from the germline V gene are SGHRS and YFSETQ. This CDR3 has 14 amino acids. This chain's CDR3 is CASSLAQGGEKLFF. The DNA of the CDR3 is TGCGCCAGCAGCTTGGCCCAGGGTGGCGAAAAACTGTTTTTT.

Only one count was recorded for this clone. V gene TRBV5-6 combines with J gene TRBJ2-3; the D gene is possibly TRBD2 (6 bases). This CDR3 has 13 amino acids. V dropped 3 bases and J dropped 6 bases, with 11 bases sitting between them. Germline V lookup: CDR1 SGHDT, CDR2 YYEEEE. CDR3 bases: TGTGCCAGCAGCTCGGCGGCGGGGGATACGCAGTATTTT. The encoded protein is CASSSAAGDTQYF.

The chain links TRBV27 to TRBJ2-2; no clear D gene. The CDR3 extends over 12 amino acids. Trimming pared 8 bases from V and 6 bases from J, leaving 10 bases between. Germline V gene sequence: CDR1 MNHEY, CDR2 SMNVEV (reference sequence). The chain's CDR3 is CASHGWAGELFF. The CDR3 bases are TGTGCCAGCCACGGATGGGCCGGGGAGCTGTTTTTT.

CDR3 in amino acids: CASSLSIRGSEQYF. In DNA, the CDR3 is TGTGCCAGCAGCCTAAGTATTCGGGGTTCCGAGCAGTACTTC. This chain connects TRBV4-2 to TRBJ2-7, with a weak D call TRBD2 (5 bases). The CDR3 contains 14 residues. Germline V lookup: CDR1 LGHNA, CDR2 YNFKEQ. V lost 4 bases to trimming and J lost 6 bases, with 16 bases between them.

The V and J genes are TRBV28 and TRBJ1-1; 7 bases map to TRBD1. V gave up 6 bases and J gave up 3 bases; unmatched junction bases: 10. Germline CDR1 MDHEN, CDR2 SYDVKM. This CDR3 contains 15 residues. CDR3: CASRAPGTDYTEAFF. Written as DNA, the CDR3 is TGTGCCAGCAGAGCCCCCGGGACAGACTACACTGAAGCTTTCTTT.

The chain couples TRBV7-9 to TRBJ2-1; 8 nucleotides line up with TRBD2. CDR3 size: 14 residues. CDR1 is SEHNR and CDR2 is FQNEAQ in the germline V gene (reference sequence). V trimming: 5 bases; J trimming: 9 bases; junction bases outside the gene matches: 9. The CDR3 sequence is CASSPSGGLGEQFF. The CDR3 DNA is TGTGCCAGCAGCCCCAGCGGGGGCTTAGGTGAGCAGTTCTTC.

The V and J genes are TRBV4-2 and TRBJ1-2, with TRBD1 identical over 7 bases. V was clipped by 10 bases and J by 0 bases; unmatched bases: 8. The CDR3 loop spans 14 amino acids. Germline loops: CDR1 LGHNA, CDR2 YNFKEQ. CDR3 residues: CATSRGDSNYGYTF. CDR3 DNA sequence: TGTGCCACTTCCAGGGGGGATTCTAACTATGGCTACACCTTC.